What follows is one T cell receptor (beta chain) and its context. This sample is part of a study of T-cell reconstitution after alpha-beta-depleted transplantation in children. Unique molecular identifiers were used in preparing the TCRbeta library. TCRdb analysed the PCR reads with MiXCR anew, one entry per CDR3 protein. This sample has hundreds of thousands of distinct CDR3 sequences, with around 16% found just once. V lost 4 bases and J 3 bases, leaving 13 bases between the germline ends. CDR3 length equals 14 residues. The germline V gene encodes CDR1 MNHEY and CDR2 SVGAGI. The sample consisted of PBMCs, mostly from graft donor cells, taken 360 days after TCRalphabeta/CD19-depleted stem cell transplant. J is TRBJ2-7 and V is TRBV6-5, with D maybe TRBD2 (6 bases). The clonotype originates from a boy under two years old who had a stem cell transplant for Wiskott-Aldrich syndrome, so the T cells may come from the graft donor. CDR3 loop: CASSFRTKIYEQYF. The CDR3 DNA sequence: TGTGCCAGCAGTTTTAGGACTAAGATCTACGAGCAGTACTTC.